Following are 22 T cell receptor beta chains from one sample sequenced in a study of blood T cell repertoires in COVID-19. TCRdb keeps only in-frame clones here, not all; method: immunoSEQ multiplex PCR. The top ten hold about 8.4% of the sample, which has 300,000 to 350,000 clones, roughly 86% seen once. Specimen: PBMCs or T cells enriched from blood (not recorded which). The source is a woman younger than 45 who had recovered from COVID-19.

This chain uses TRBV29-1 with TRBJ1-4; 10 bases fit TRBD1. With 4 bases clipped from V and 4 bases from J, the junction kept 0 bases outside the gene matches. Germline V gene lookup returns CDR1 SQVTM and CDR2 ANQGSEA. CDR3 length equals 13 residues. The CDR3 protein is CSVGDRGNEKLFF. The CDR3 region has the DNA TGCAGCGTTGGGGACAGGGGTAATGAAAAACTGTTTTTT. Based on the CDR3 plus reference TRBV29-1 and TRBJ1-4, the full variable domain is SAVISQKPSRDICQRGTSLTIQCQVDSQVTMMFWYRQQPGQSLTLIATANQGSEATYESGFVIDKFPISRPNLTFSTLTVSNMSPEDSSIYLCSVGDRGNEKLFFGSGTQLSVL.

J is TRBJ2-2 and V is TRBV11-2; the D gene is possibly TRBD1 (7 bases). The CDR3 totals 16 residues. V shed 4 bases and J shed 5 bases, with 17 bases lying between them. Germline V gene data show CDR1 as SGHAT and CDR2 as FQNNGV. This chain's CDR3 is CASSSQGAGGTGELFF. In DNA, the CDR3 is TGTGCCAGCAGCTCCCAAGGGGCAGGGGGGACCGGGGAGCTGTTTTTT.

The CDR3 bases are TGTGCCAGCAGTTCCCACAGATTCGAGCAGTACTTC. Translation: CASSSHRFEQYF. This chain joins TRBV12-3 or TRBV12-4 and TRBJ2-7; D gene ambiguous. V lost 4 bases and J lost 6, with 10 bases in between. The CDR3 totals 12 residues.

The chain joins TRBV30 to TRBJ1-5, with D uncertain. The CDR3 length is 14 residues. Trimming removed 2 bases from V and 3 bases from J, with 11 bases in between. CDR1 and CDR2 (germline): GTSNPN, SVGIG (reference sequence). This CDR3 is CAWSRGTVNQPQHF. CDR3 bases: TGTGCCTGGAGTCGGGGAACAGTCAATCAGCCCCAGCATTTT.

This clone appeared once. This sequence joins TRBV6-2 or TRBV6-3 and TRBJ1-1, with D perhaps matching TRBD1 (6 bases). The ends were cut back, 0 bases at V and 2 bases at J, with 16 bases in the middle. CDR1 and CDR2 from the germline V gene are MNHEY and SVGEGT. CDR3 size: 17 residues. The chain's CDR3 is CASSYSILQGLNTEAFF. For the CDR3, the DNA is TGTGCCAGCAGTTACTCGATTCTCCAGGGGCTTAACACTGAAGCTTTCTTT.

The V call is TRBV3-1 (or the pseudogene TRBV3-2), the J call TRBJ1-2, with D unclear. The CDR3 sequence is 13 residues long. Per germline, CDR1 LGHDT and CDR2 YNNKEL (reference sequence). The V end was cut by 4 bases, the J end by 1 base, with 7 bases between. In nucleotides, the CDR3 is TGTGCCAGCAGCCCTGGACTTAACTATGGCTACACCTTC. Its protein is CASSPGLNYGYTF.

This chain joins TRBV5-1 and TRBJ1-5; D perhaps matches TRBD1 (6 bases). With 4 bases removed from V and 4 bases from J, the gap between germline ends came to 18 bases. The CDR3 contains 16 residues. CDR1 SGHRS and CDR2 YFSETQ come from the germline V gene. The CDR3 is CASSHLLQGPNQPQHF. As DNA, the CDR3 is TGCGCCAGCAGCCACCTCCTACAGGGCCCAAATCAGCCCCAGCATTTT. The whole variable domain, filled in from reference TRBV5-1 and TRBJ1-5, reads KAGVTQTPRYLIKTRGQQVTLSCSPISGHRSVSWYQQTPGQGLQFLFEYFSETQRNKGNFPGRFSGRQFSNSRSEMNVSTLELGDSALYLCASSHLLQGPNQPQHFGDGTRLSIL.

This chain links TRBV7-2 with TRBJ2-3, with TRBD2 matching over 9 bases. Looked up from germline, CDR1 is SGHTA and CDR2 is FQGNSA. The V segment lost 5 bases and the J segment 4 bases; nucleotides outside the gene matches: 13. The CDR3 extends over 17 amino acids. The CDR3 nucleotides are TGTGCCAGCAGCAAAAGTAGCGGGAGCCCCCCCCCAGATACGCAGTATTTT. As protein: CASSKSSGSPPPDTQYF.

This clone was recorded once. The V gene is TRBV7-3, the J gene TRBJ2-5; D possibly corresponds to TRBD1 (6 bases). This CDR3 region has 15 residues. V shed 6 bases and J shed 3 bases, with 17 bases lying between them. The V gene's germline CDR1 is SGHTA and CDR2 FQGTGA. CDR3 coding DNA: TGTGCCAGCAGGGGAGCCGGGACAATTGAAGAGACCCAGTACTTC. It yields the protein CASRGAGTIEETQYF.

The chain combines TRBV9 with TRBJ2-2, with 7 bases that match TRBD2. CDR1 SGDLS and CDR2 YYNGEE come from the germline V gene. After removal of 3 bases from V and 3 bases from J, the junction contained 8 bases not matched to a gene. CDR3 length: 16 amino acids. CDR3 sequence reads: CASSEAGRDYTGELFF. CDR3 in DNA: TGTGCCAGCAGCGAAGCGGGGCGGGACTACACCGGGGAGCTGTTTTTT.

This clone was seen only a few times. The chain couples TRBV4-3 to TRBJ2-1, with D possibly TRBD1 on 6 matching bases. Germline V gene lookup returns CDR1 LGHNA and CDR2 YSLEER. The CDR3 spans 15 residues. Trimming stripped 1 base from V and 7 bases from J, with 14 bases between. CDR3: CASSQALAGVNEQFF. CDR3 DNA: TGCGCCAGCAGCCAAGCGCTGGCAGGGGTGAATGAGCAGTTCTTC.

J is TRBJ1-3 and V is TRBV25-1, with D unresolved. V lost 5 bases and J lost 2, with 10 bases in between. The length of the CDR3 is 14 residues. The germline V gene encodes CDR1 MGHDK and CDR2 SYGVNS. CDR3 residues: CASSTGFAGNTIYF. CDR3 sequence (DNA): TGTGCCAGCAGTACGGGGTTCGCTGGAAACACCATATATTTT.

The chain links TRBV29-1 to TRBJ2-5, with TRBD1 matching 8 bases. Germline V CDR1 and CDR2: SQVTM, ANQGSEA. The J segment lost 2 bases and the V segment lost 3 bases, leaving 11 bases of the junction unmatched. The CDR3 has 16 residues. Here the CDR3 reads CSVEPKTGVGQETQYF. The CDR3 coding sequence is TGCAGCGTTGAGCCGAAGACAGGGGTTGGACAAGAGACCCAGTACTTC.

The rearrangement uses TRBV19 and TRBJ2-1, with TRBD2 matching over 11 bases. CDR1 LNHDA and CDR2 SQIVND come from the germline V gene (reference sequence). The CDR3 consists of 19 residues. Trimming removed 6 bases from V and 0 bases from J; junction bases left unmatched: 13. This CDR3 is CASSLVGTSGPSSYNEQFF. In DNA form, the CDR3 reads TGTGCCAGTAGCCTCGTCGGGACTAGCGGCCCGAGCTCCTACAATGAGCAGTTCTTC.

DNA for the CDR3: TGTGCCAGCAGTTACGACAGGGGGTCGGGCTACACCTTC. The encoded protein is CASSYDRGSGYTF. The rearrangement uses TRBV6-5 and TRBJ1-2; TRBD1 matches 9 bases. The CDR3 covers 13 residues. Losses at the gene ends were 2 bases for V and 8 bases for J; bases not matched to a gene: 3. From germline, CDR1 is MNHEY and CDR2 SVGAGI.

The chain combines TRBV6-1 with TRBJ1-2, with a possible D match to TRBD1 (6 bases). V was trimmed by 2 bases and J by 8 bases, leaving 15 bases between them. CDR3 length: 14 residues. Germline V gene lookup returns CDR1 MNHNS and CDR2 SASEGT. The CDR3 DNA is TGTGCCAGCAGTGAACAGGGGACACATAGGGGCTACACCTTC. Translation: CASSEQGTHRGYTF.

The chain has TRBV30 and TRBJ1-2; perhaps TRBD1 as D (6 bases). Looked up from germline, CDR1 is GTSNPN and CDR2 is SVGIG (reference sequence). The V end lost 4 bases, the J end lost 8 bases, and 14 bases lay between the germline ends. This CDR3 contains 12 residues. CDR3 sequence reads: CAWTKNREGYTF. DNA for the CDR3: TGTGCCTGGACCAAGAACAGGGAGGGCTACACCTTC. The full variable domain, in which reference TRBV30 and TRBJ1-2 provide the parts outside the CDR3, is SQTIHQWPATLVQPVGSPLSLECTVEGTSNPNLYWYRQAAGRGLQLLFYSVGIGQISSEVPQNLSASRPQDRQFILSSKKLLLSDSGFYLCAWTKNREGYTFGSGTRLTVV.

The chain joins TRBV29-1 to TRBJ1-3; 7 bases map to TRBD1. The CDR3 length is 13 residues. The V segment lost 6 bases and the J segment 5 bases; nucleotides outside the gene matches: 7. Germline CDR1 reads SQVTM; CDR2 reads ANQGSEA. The CDR3 nucleotides read TGCAGCGTCCAGGGGGTATTGAGAAACACCATATATTTT. It yields the protein CSVQGVLRNTIYF.

This rearrangement joins TRBV18 to TRBJ2-5; 14 bases fit TRBD2. This CDR3 is 15 amino acids long. CDR1 is KGHSH and CDR2 is LQKENI in the germline V gene. The trim removed 4 bases at V and 2 bases at J, leaving 0 bases unmatched. The CDR3 loop reads CASSRLAGGQETQYF. CDR3 DNA: TGTGCCAGCTCACGACTAGCGGGAGGGCAAGAGACCCAGTACTTC.

This chain uses TRBV4-2 with TRBJ2-7, with D perhaps matching TRBD2 (5 bases). The germline CDR1 and CDR2 sequences are LGHNA and YNFKEQ. V lost 3 bases to trimming and J lost 5 bases, with 17 bases between them. The CDR3 extends over 15 amino acids. The chain's CDR3 is CASSHPSGELDEQYF. CDR3 in DNA: TGTGCCAGCAGCCATCCGAGCGGCGAGTTAGACGAGCAGTACTTC.

This clone occurred once. The rearrangement joins TRBV7-3 to TRBJ1-1; D is unclear. V gave up 3 bases and J gave up 4 bases, with 15 bases separating them. This CDR3 spans 15 amino acids. Looked up from germline, CDR1 is SGHTA and CDR2 is FQGTGA. CDR3 sequence reads: CASSFGGGTGTEAFF. DNA of the CDR3: TGTGCCAGCAGCTTCGGCGGTGGAACTGGCACTGAAGCTTTCTTT.

This clone was observed a few times. The chain uses TRBV16 and TRBJ2-3; 10 bases align to TRBD1. Looked up from germline, CDR1 is KGHSY and CDR2 is FQNENV. Trimming cost V 3 bases and J 7 bases; bases outside gene matches: 4. The length of the CDR3 is 14 residues. The CDR3 here is CASSHGTGDYTQYF. The CDR3 coding sequence is TGTGCCAGCAGCCATGGGACAGGGGACTATACGCAGTATTTT.